The rows below give T cell receptor beta chains drawn from one sample of a study of metastatic and nonmetastatic thyroid tumors. Using MiXCR, TCRdb reanalyzed the PCR reads. Among about 40,000 clones listed, approximately 16% were seen once. The source material was blood. The receptors were gathered from a female donor with papillary thyroid cancer or a benign thyroid nodule (not recorded which). Some clones in this sample may be carry-over from other donors' samples. Both conserved end residues are part of each CDR3. The D gene is left open where the match is weak. Clone size appears in some rows only: once, few, many, or a class for an expanded clone.

d_gene	j_gene	abundance	v_gene	CDR3aa	CDR3nt
TRBD1	TRBJ2-7	many	TRBV2	CATQWDSPYEQYF	TGTGCCACCCAGTGGGACAGCCCCTACGAGCAGTACTTC
-	TRBJ1-4	medium-sized	TRBV6-1	CASSRDGNNEKLFF	TGTGCCAGCAGCCGAGACGGGAATAATGAAAAACTGTTTTTT
TRBD1	TRBJ2-1	many	TRBV3-1	CASSPSPGQGLKQYNEQFF	TGTGCCAGCAGCCCTAGCCCGGGACAGGGGTTAAAGCAGTACAATGAGCAGTTCTTC
TRBD2	TRBJ2-3	many	TRBV29-1	CSVGGGTQYF	TGCAGCGTTGGGGGGGGTACGCAGTATTTT
-	TRBJ2-1	-	TRBV4-2	CASSPRRKASFNEQFF	TGTGCCAGCAGCCCTAGGAGGAAAGCCTCATTCAATGAGCAGTTCTTC
-	TRBJ2-7	many	TRBV18	CASSPPAGNSREQYF	TGTGCCAGCTCACCTCCCGCCGGGAACTCGAGAGAGCAGTACTTC
-	TRBJ2-1	-	TRBV20-1	CSASGGGRAKNEQFF	TGCAGTGCTAGCGGAGGGGGGAGGGCCAAAAATGAGCAGTTCTTC
-	TRBJ1-6	many	TRBV10-3	CAISDEGPASSPLHF	TGTGCCATCAGTGATGAGGGTCCAGCTTCTTCACCCCTCCACTTT
TRBD2	TRBJ2-7	many	TRBV12-3/TRBV12-4	CASSLGGLAGGGEQYF	TGTGCCAGCAGTTTAGGGGGCCTAGCGGGGGGGGGGGAGCAGTACTTC
-	TRBJ1-4	many	TRBV4-1	CASSSPRQPANEKLFF	TGCGCCAGCAGCTCCCCTCGACAGCCAGCTAATGAAAAACTGTTTTTT
TRBD1	TRBJ2-7	many	TRBV5-1	CASSKGTGGGSYEQYF	TGCGCCAGCAGCAAAGGGACAGGGGGCGGAAGCTACGAGCAGTACTTC
-	TRBJ1-6	many	TRBV9	CASSVDSGNSPLHF	TGTGCCAGCAGCGTAGACTCGGGGAATTCACCCCTCCACTTT
-	TRBJ1-5	many	TRBV7-8	CASSWGETGNQPQHF	TGTGCCAGCAGCTGGGGGGAAACGGGCAATCAGCCCCAGCATTTT
-	TRBJ2-4	many	TRBV4-2	CASSQEPGAGNIQYF	TGTGCCAGCAGCCAAGAGCCAGGGGCGGGAAACATTCAGTACTTC
-	TRBJ2-3	-	TRBV27	CASSNQTDTQYF	TGTGCCAGCAGTAATCAAACAGATACGCAGTATTTT
TRBD1	TRBJ1-2	-	TRBV7-8	CASSLGTGVGYGYTF	TGTGCCAGCAGCTTAGGGACAGGGGTAGGCTATGGCTACACCTTC
TRBD1	TRBJ1-2	-	TRBV28	CASREDRLGGYTF	TGTGCCAGCAGGGAGGACAGGCTCGGCGGCTACACCTTC
TRBD1	TRBJ1-5	many	TRBV20-1	CNSGQGGQPQHF	TGCAATTCAGGACAGGGCGGACAGCCCCAGCATTTT
-	TRBJ2-2	many	TRBV4-1	CASSQVGTANTGELFF	TGCGCCAGCAGCCAAGTCGGGACGGCGAACACCGGGGAGCTGTTTTTT
TRBD1	TRBJ1-3	many	TRBV5-1	CASSSGTGSGNTIYF	TGCGCCAGCAGCTCCGGGACAGGCTCTGGAAACACCATATATTTT
TRBD1	TRBJ1-2	many	TRBV5-8	CASSLKDRIRGNGYTF	TGTGCCAGCAGCTTGAAGGACAGGATAAGAGGTAATGGCTACACCTTC
-	TRBJ2-3	few	TRBV27	CASSPGDASTDTQYF	TGTGCCAGCAGTCCGGGAGACGCTAGCACAGATACGCAGTATTTT
-	TRBJ2-6	medium-sized	TRBV5-4	CASSVTASPPTGANVLTF	TGTGCCAGCAGCGTGACAGCCTCCCCGCCAACTGGGGCCAACGTCCTGACTTTC
TRBD2	TRBJ2-7	-	TRBV2	CASLGAGGPKDEQYF	TGTGCCAGCCTTGGCGCGGGAGGGCCCAAGGACGAGCAGTACTTC
TRBD2	TRBJ2-4	many	TRBV6-1	CASKSGSTKNIQYF	TGTGCCAGCAAGAGCGGGAGTACCAAAAACATTCAGTACTTC
TRBD1	TRBJ2-7	many	TRBV29-1	CSVGTGPISSYEQYF	TGCAGCGTTGGGACAGGGCCCATTAGCTCCTACGAGCAGTACTTC
-	TRBJ1-2	many	TRBV6-2/TRBV6-3	CASSYNRNYGYTF	TGTGCCAGCAGTTATAACAGAAACTATGGCTACACCTTC
-	TRBJ2-5	-	TRBV4-2	CASSQVQGTVDEETQYF	TGTGCCAGCAGCCAAGTTCAGGGAACGGTAGATGAAGAGACCCAGTACTTC
-	TRBJ1-2	many	TRBV28	CATWGRVGGYTF	TGTGCCACCTGGGGGCGGGTTGGAGGCTACACCTTC
-	TRBJ1-6	few	TRBV28	CASTTGGGVSPLHF	TGTGCCAGCACCACCGGAGGGGGGGTTTCACCCCTCCACTTT
-	TRBJ1-5	many	TRBV6-5	CASSYTRNSNQPQHF	TGTGCCAGCAGTTATACCAGAAATAGCAATCAGCCCCAGCATTTT
-	TRBJ1-2	-	TRBV28	CASSDSNGRCGGYTF	TGCGCCAGCAGTGATTCGAACGGACGATGTGGTGGCTACACCTTC
-	TRBJ1-2	many	TRBV5-6	CASSLDGQRHLYGYTF	TGTGCCAGCAGCTTGGACGGACAAAGGCACTTATATGGCTACACCTTC
TRBD1	TRBJ2-1	many	TRBV19	CASSQGTGTSYNEQFF	TGTGCCAGTAGTCAAGGGACAGGTACTTCCTACAATGAGCAGTTCTTC
-	TRBJ1-2	many	TRBV20-1	CSQTESYYGYTF	TGCAGCCAGACAGAAAGTTACTATGGCTACACCTTC
TRBD1	TRBJ2-7	many	TRBV6-1	CASSDDRVNYYEQYF	TGTGCCAGCAGCGATGACAGGGTAAATTACTACGAGCAGTACTTC
-	TRBJ1-1	-	TRBV28	CASIPGLRLLLSTEAFF	TGTGCCAGCATCCCCGGACTTAGACTGTTGCTGAGCACTGAAGCTTTCTTT
-	TRBJ1-5	many	TRBV7-6	CASSLEDSRNQPQHF	TGTGCCAGCAGCTTGGAGGACAGCCGCAATCAGCCCCAGCATTTT
-	TRBJ1-1	many	TRBV5-1	CASSFPPGRGMNTEAFF	TGCGCCAGCAGCTTTCCTCCGGGGAGGGGCATGAACACTGAAGCTTTCTTT
-	TRBJ2-2	many	TRBV7-9	CASSLGVSNTGELFF	TGTGCCAGCAGCTTAGGGGTATCGAACACCGGGGAGCTGTTTTTT
-	TRBJ1-1	many	TRBV29-1	CSVTDVNTEAFF	TGCAGCGTTACCGACGTGAACACTGAAGCTTTCTTT
-	TRBJ1-2	many	TRBV28	CASSSPAMSGPSRPGYTF	TGTGCCAGCAGTTCTCCCGCCATGTCGGGGCCTTCGAGGCCTGGCTACACCTTC
-	TRBJ2-1	many	TRBV7-8	CASSFRGGLSTYNEQFF	TGTGCCAGCAGCTTCCGAGGCGGACTATCGACCTACAATGAGCAGTTCTTC
TRBD2	TRBJ2-1	-	TRBV28	CARGRADYNGQFF	TGTGCCAGAGGGAGGGCGGACTACAATGGGCAGTTCTTC
TRBD1	TRBJ1-5	-	TRBV2	CASRQGGQTKHF	TGTGCCAGTAGACAGGGAGGTCAGACCAAGCATTTT
TRBD1	TRBJ1-5	many	TRBV5-1	CASSLARDRGTHQPQHF	TGCGCCAGCAGCTTAGCCCGGGACAGGGGGACCCATCAGCCCCAGCATTTT
-	TRBJ2-3	many	TRBV11-2	CASVGLRSTDTQYF	TGTGCCAGCGTCGGGCTACGGAGCACAGATACGCAGTATTTT
-	TRBJ2-4	few	TRBV9	CASSVAGGSQNIQYF	TGTGCCAGCAGCGTAGCGGGTGGGAGCCAAAACATTCAGTACTTC
-	TRBJ2-7	many	TRBV4-1	CASSQGPEQYF	TGCGCCAGCAGCCAAGGCCCCGAGCAGTACTTC
-	TRBJ1-2	medium-sized	TRBV28	CASSYQGNYGYTF	TGTGCCAGCAGTTACCAGGGAAACTATGGCTACACCTTC
-	TRBJ1-4	many	TRBV9	CASSVEGEPATNEKLFF	TGTGCCAGCAGCGTAGAGGGGGAACCGGCAACTAATGAAAAACTGTTTTTT
-	TRBJ2-7	many	TRBV9	CASSGDSYEQYF	TGTGCCAGCAGCGGGGACTCCTACGAGCAGTACTTC
-	TRBJ2-2	many	TRBV7-9	CASSKTGEPTGELFF	TGTGCCAGCAGCAAGACTGGAGAACCCACCGGGGAGCTGTTTTTT